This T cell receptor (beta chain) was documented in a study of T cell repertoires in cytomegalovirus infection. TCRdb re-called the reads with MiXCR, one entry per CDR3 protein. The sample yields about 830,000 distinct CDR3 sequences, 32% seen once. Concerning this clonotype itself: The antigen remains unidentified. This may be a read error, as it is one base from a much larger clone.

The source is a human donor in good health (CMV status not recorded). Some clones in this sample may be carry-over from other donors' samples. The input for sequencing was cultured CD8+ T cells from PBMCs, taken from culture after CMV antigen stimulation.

The CDR3 loop is CASDEAFF. CDR3 bases: TGTGCCAGCGATGAAGCTTTCTTT. The chain joins TRBV2 to TRBJ1-1; D gene unclear. Looked up from germline, CDR1 is SNHLY and CDR2 is FYNNEI. Trimming shortened V by 8 bases and J by 7 bases, and 2 bases separated the two germline ends. The CDR3 is made up of 8 amino acids. Full variable domain (outside the CDR3, taken from reference TRBV2 and TRBJ1-1): EPEVTQTPSHQVTQMGQEVILRCVPISNHLYFYWYRQILGQKVEFLVSFYNNEISEKSEIFDDQFSVERPDGSNFTLKIRSTKLEDSAMYFCASDEAFFGQGTRLTVV.